This entry describes one T cell receptor beta chain. The antigen is undetermined. The record originates from a study of cytomegalovirus exposure and HLA in healthy donors. TCRdb's copy holds only in-frame clones and misses some; the assay was immunoSEQ multiplex PCR. Counted here are some 120,000 clones, roughly 90% occurring once; the ten biggest clones make up less than 1.5%. From germline, CDR1 is SGHDN and CDR2 FVKESK. The length of the CDR3 is 19 residues. With 0 bases clipped from V and 4 bases from J, the junction kept 17 bases outside the gene matches. Whole-study results and caveats: The authors listed approximately 160 TCR beta chains as cytomegalovirus-associated. Rare TCR sequences dominated, though some public TCRs recurred in many donors.

The origin of this receptor is a young man in good health and CMV-seronegative. V and J are TRBV14 and TRBJ2-7; 8 bases line up with TRBD1. The sample taken for sequencing was PBMCs. CDR3 protein: CASSQDHGPGGQPAYEQYF. As DNA, the CDR3 is TGTGCCAGCAGCCAAGATCACGGACCAGGGGGCCAGCCCGCATACGAGCAGTACTTC.